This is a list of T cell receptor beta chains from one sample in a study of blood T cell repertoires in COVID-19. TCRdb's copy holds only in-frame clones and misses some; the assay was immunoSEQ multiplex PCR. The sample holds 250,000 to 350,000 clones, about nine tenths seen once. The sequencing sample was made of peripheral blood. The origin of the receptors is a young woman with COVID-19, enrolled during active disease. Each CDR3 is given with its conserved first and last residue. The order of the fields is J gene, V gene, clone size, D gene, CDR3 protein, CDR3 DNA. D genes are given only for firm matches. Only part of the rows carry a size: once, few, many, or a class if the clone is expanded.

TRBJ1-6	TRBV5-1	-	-	CASSLEGQTNSPLHF	TGCGCCAGCAGCTTGGAGGGGCAGACGAATTCACCCCTCCACTTT
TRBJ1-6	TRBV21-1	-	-	CATSVERAGQDSPLHF	TGTGCCACATCGGTAGAGAGGGCAGGCCAGGATTCACCCCTCCACTTT
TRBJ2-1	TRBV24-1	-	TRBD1	CATSDPRQDRGTYNEQFF	TGTGCCACCAGTGACCCCCGACAAGACAGGGGCACCTACAATGAGCAGTTCTTC
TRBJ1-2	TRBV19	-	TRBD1	CASSSQGARSYGYTF	TGTGCCAGTAGTTCCCAGGGGGCGAGATCCTATGGCTACACCTTC
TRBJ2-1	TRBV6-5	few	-	CASSYSSSYNEQFF	TGTGCCAGCAGTTACTCTTCTAGCTACAATGAGCAGTTCTTC
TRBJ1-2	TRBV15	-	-	CATSREIGVYGYTF	TGTGCCACCAGCAGAGAAATCGGGGTCTATGGCTACACCTTC
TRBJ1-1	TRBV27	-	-	CASSLTGYGTEAFF	TGTGCCAGCAGTTTGACGGGGTATGGCACTGAAGCTTTCTTT
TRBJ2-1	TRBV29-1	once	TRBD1	CSVVGTVRPEQFF	TGCAGCGTTGTTGGGACAGTTCGTCCTGAGCAGTTCTTC
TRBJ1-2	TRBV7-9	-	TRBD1	CASTKGAGAIANYGYTF	TGTGCCAGCACCAAGGGGGCAGGGGCGATAGCTAACTATGGCTACACCTTC
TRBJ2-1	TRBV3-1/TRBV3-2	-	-	CASSQILDEQFF	TGTGCCAGCAGCCAAATCCTAGATGAGCAGTTCTTC
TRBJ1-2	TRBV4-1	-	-	CASSQDGRAYTF	TGCGCCAGCAGCCAAGACGGGAGGGCGTACACCTTC
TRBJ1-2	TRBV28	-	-	CASSEAGANYGYTF	TGTGCCAGTTCCGAGGCCGGCGCGAACTATGGCTACACCTTC
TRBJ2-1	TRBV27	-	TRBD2	CASSPFSGNGENEQFF	TGTGCCAGCAGTCCCTTTAGCGGGAATGGGGAAAATGAGCAGTTCTTC
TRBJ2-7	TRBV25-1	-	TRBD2	CASSELGTSGTLQYF	TGTGCCAGCAGTGAATTGGGGACTAGCGGTACCTTACAGTACTTC
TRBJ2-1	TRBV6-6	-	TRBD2	CASSYSLAGVGPEQFF	TGTGCCAGCAGTTACTCACTAGCGGGAGTGGGGCCTGAGCAGTTCTTC
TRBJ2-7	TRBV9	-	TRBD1	CASSPRTGSVYEQYF	TGTGCCAGCAGCCCCAGGACAGGGTCTGTCTACGAGCAGTACTTC
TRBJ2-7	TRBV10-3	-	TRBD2	CAISARGRGTSDYEQYF	TGTGCCATCAGTGCCAGGGGGCGCGGGACTAGCGATTACGAGCAGTACTTC
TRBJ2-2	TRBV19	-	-	CASSPWGGGELFF	TGTGCCAGTAGTCCCTGGGGAGGCGGGGAGCTGTTTTTT
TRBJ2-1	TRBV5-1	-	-	CASSPPGSSYNEQFF	TGCGCCAGCAGCCCCCCTGGGAGCTCCTACAATGAGCAGTTCTTC
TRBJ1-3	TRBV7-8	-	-	CASSTNGGNTIYF	TGTGCCAGCAGCACGAACGGTGGAAACACCATATATTTT
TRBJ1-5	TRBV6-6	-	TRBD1	CASSYLTGGQPQHF	TGTGCCAGCAGTTACCTAACAGGGGGCCAGCCCCAGCATTTT
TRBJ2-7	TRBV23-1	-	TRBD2	CASSQSPTSGRVSYEQYF	TGCGCCAGCAGTCAATCCCCGACTAGCGGGAGAGTCTCCTACGAGCAGTACTTC
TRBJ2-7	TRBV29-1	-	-	CSVETYEQYF	TGCAGCGTGGAGACCTACGAGCAGTACTTC
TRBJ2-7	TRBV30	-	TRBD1	CAWSVRGLYEQYF	TGTGCCTGGAGTGTCAGGGGGTTGTACGAGCAGTACTTC
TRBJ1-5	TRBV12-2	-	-	CARDQPQHF	TGTGCTCGGGATCAGCCCCAGCATTTT
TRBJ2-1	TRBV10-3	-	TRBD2	CATVLAGGPNNEQFF	TGTGCCACCGTACTAGCGGGAGGGCCTAACAATGAGCAGTTCTTC
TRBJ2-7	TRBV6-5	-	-	CASSKNQVASYEQYF	TGTGCCAGCAGTAAGAACCAGGTGGCCTCCTACGAGCAGTACTTC
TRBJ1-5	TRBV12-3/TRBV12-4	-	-	CASSFGGTQHF	TGTGCCAGCAGTTTTGGAGGGACCCAGCATTTT
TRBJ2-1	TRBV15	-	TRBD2	CATSRVSAGENEQFF	TGTGCCACCAGCAGAGTGTCCGCGGGAGAGAATGAGCAGTTCTTC
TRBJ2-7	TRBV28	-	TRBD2	CASSDPTSGGYEQYF	TGTGCCAGCAGTGACCCTACTAGCGGAGGTTACGAGCAGTACTTC
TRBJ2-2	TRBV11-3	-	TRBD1	CASSSGQGAWTGELFF	TGTGCCAGCAGCTCGGGACAGGGGGCTTGGACCGGGGAGCTGTTTTTT
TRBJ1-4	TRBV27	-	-	CASSLVQGLSEEKLFF	TGTGCCAGCAGTTTGGTCCAGGGATTGTCAGAGGAAAAACTGTTTTTT
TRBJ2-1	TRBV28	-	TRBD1	CASRLSGQGGEQFF	TGTGCCAGCAGACTCTCCGGACAGGGCGGTGAGCAGTTCTTC
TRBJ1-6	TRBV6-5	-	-	CASSYARGPLHF	TGTGCCAGCAGTTACGCACGCGGACCCCTCCACTTT
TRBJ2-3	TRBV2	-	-	CASSEAKGGGRQDTQYF	TGTGCCAGCAGTGAAGCGAAAGGGGGAGGGCGGCAAGATACGCAGTATTTT
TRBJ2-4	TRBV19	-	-	CASSGGLYIQYF	TGTGCCAGTAGTGGGGGCCTTTACATTCAGTACTTC
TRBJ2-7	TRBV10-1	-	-	CASISLEQYF	TGCGCCAGCATTTCCCTAGAGCAGTACTTC
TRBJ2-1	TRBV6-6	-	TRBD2	CASSHSGRADYNEQFF	TGTGCCAGCAGTCACAGCGGGAGGGCCGACTACAATGAGCAGTTCTTC
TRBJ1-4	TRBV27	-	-	CASCSVYRRDEKLFF	TGTGCCAGCTGCTCGGTGTATAGGCGGGATGAAAAACTGTTTTTT
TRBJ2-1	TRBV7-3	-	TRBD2	CASSLIFGLARNEQFF	TGTGCCAGCAGCTTAATCTTTGGACTAGCAAGAAATGAGCAGTTCTTC